The 4 T cell receptor beta chains below were found in one sample sequenced in a study of breast tumors, draining lymph nodes, adjacent tissues. Breast cancer patients provided tissue from their axillary draining lymph nodes. TCRdb re-analysed the multiplex PCR reads in MiXCR, keeping a single row per CDR3 protein. The data hold nearly 110,000 distinct CDR3 sequences, with roughly 33% observed a single time. The source material was axillary lymph node tissue. These receptors were obtained from a female donor with breast cancer. Some clones in this sample may be carry-over from other donors' samples.

This clonotype was seen repeatedly, ten times or more. One end of the junction does not line up with germline, which may come from a read error. This rearrangement joins TRBV12-3 or TRBV12-4 to TRBJ2-7; TRBD1 is a possible D gene (6 bases). This CDR3 region has 11 residues. In DNA, the CDR3 is TGTGCCAGCAGTTTAGGCCAGGGGCTGGACTTC. Encoded protein: CASSLGQGLDF.

This clonotype came up many times. The V call is TRBV6-5, the J call TRBJ1-3; D is perhaps TRBD1 (5 bases). The CDR3 is made up of 18 amino acids. V was pared by 6 bases and J by 0 bases, with 21 bases between. The germline gives CDR1 MNHEY, CDR2 SVGAGI. CDR3 DNA sequence: TGTGCCAGCAGCGTCAATTCCGGGACCGTCGTCTCTGGAAACACCATATATTTT. Translation: CASSVNSGTVVSGNTIYF.

As concerns this clonotype: In this CDR3 the conserved last residue, phenylalanine or tryptophan, is missing, so a read error is likely. This rearrangement joins TRBV15 to TRBJ1-1, with unresolved D. The V end lost 2 bases, the J end lost 6 bases, and 16 bases lay between the germline ends. The CDR3 sequence is 15 residues long. CDR1 is LNHNV and CDR2 is YYDKDF in the germline V gene (reference sequence). The CDR3 DNA is TGTGCCACCAGCAGACCATCCAGAGAGGGATCTGAAGCTTTCCTT. Its protein product is CATSRPSREGSEAFL.

This clonotype was seen only a few times. This may come from a read error, since a much larger clone is one base off. The final CDR3 position lacks the conserved phenylalanine or tryptophan, pointing to a likely read error. The rearrangement links TRBV28 to TRBJ1-2; 7 nucleotides match TRBD1. V lost 3 bases to trimming and J lost 8 bases; unmatched junction nucleotides: 12. The germline V gene has CDR1 MDHEN and CDR2 SYDVKM. The CDR3 length is 15 residues. CDR3 amino acids: CASSLGGGIYRGYTS. CDR3 bases: TGTGCCAGCAGTTTGGGAGGGGGCATCTATCGCGGCTACACCTCC.